This is a list of T cell receptor beta chains from one sample in a study of chemoradiotherapy in HPV16-positive cancers. Assay used: immunoSEQ multiplex PCR; TCRdb lists only in-frame clones, some missing. The sample holds several hundred clones, about four fifths seen once. Sequencing was performed on tumor tissue, taken from a patient who underwent chemoradiotherapy. These receptors were taken from a human donor with HPV-associated anogenital cancer. CDR3s include the opening cysteine and the closing phenylalanine or tryptophan. D genes are given only for firm matches. Clone size is not always given. Where it is, it says once, few, many or a class for expanded clones.

J gene,V gene,D gene,clone size,CDR3 protein,CDR3 DNA
TRBJ2-5,TRBV5-4,-,-,CAGEGDTKYQETQYF,TGTGCCGGGGAGGGGGACACCAAGTACCAAGAGACCCAGTACTTC
TRBJ2-1,TRBV27,TRBD2,-,CASRVWTSNYNEQFF,TGTGCCAGCAGGGTCTGGACTAGCAATTACAATGAGCAGTTCTTC
TRBJ2-1,TRBV19,TRBD1,-,CASRDRYEQFF,TGTGCCAGCCGGGACAGGTATGAGCAGTTCTTC
TRBJ1-5,TRBV28,-,-,CASSLRNQPQHF,TGTGCCAGCAGTTTACGGAATCAGCCCCAGCATTTT
TRBJ2-7,TRBV5-1,TRBD1,-,CASSLEVRGPYEQYF,TGCGCCAGCAGCTTGGAAGTCAGGGGGCCGTACGAGCAGTACTTC
TRBJ2-3,TRBV15,TRBD2,-,CATSARDYNADTQYF,TGTGCCACCAGCGCCCGGGACTATAACGCAGATACGCAGTATTTT
TRBJ2-6,TRBV15,-,-,CATSRVRGANVLTF,TGTGCCACCAGCAGAGTAAGAGGGGCCAACGTCCTGACTTTC
TRBJ2-7,TRBV11-2,-,-,CASSLKGNEQYF,TGTGCCAGCAGCTTAAAGGGTAACGAGCAGTACTTC
TRBJ2-5,TRBV25-1,TRBD2,-,CASSEFGLAGGGETQYF,TGTGCCAGCAGTGAATTCGGACTAGCGGGGGGGGGAGAGACCCAGTACTTC
TRBJ2-1,TRBV7-9,-,-,CASSLQGWNEQFF,TGTGCCAGCAGCTTACAGGGTTGGAATGAGCAGTTCTTC
TRBJ1-2,TRBV25-1,-,-,CASSESEVGYTF,TGTGCCAGCAGTGAATCGGAGGTTGGCTACACCTTT
TRBJ1-1,TRBV4-1,-,-,CASSQDGTQSRFQLGGNTEAFF,TGCGCCAGCAGCCAAGATGGAACACAGAGCAGGTTTCAATTGGGGGGGAACACTGAAGCTTTCTTT
TRBJ2-5,TRBV11-2,-,-,CASSLIAETQYF,TGTGCCAGCAGCTTAATTGCAGAGACCCAGTACTTC
TRBJ2-1,TRBV13,-,-,CASSLESASSYNEQFF,TGTGCCAGCAGCTTAGAATCCGCCAGCTCCTACAATGAGCAGTTCTTC
TRBJ1-1,TRBV6-1,-,few,CASSAPTGEMNTEAFF,TGTGCCAGCAGTGCCCCAACGGGGGAGATGAACACTGAAGCTTTCTTT
TRBJ1-2,TRBV5-1,-,-,CASSSTPGPVNYGYTF,TGCGCCAGCAGCTCTACTCCAGGTCCCGTCAACTATGGCTACACCTTC
TRBJ2-3,TRBV5-1,-,once,CASSLVRGDTDTQYF,TGCGCCAGCAGCTTGGTAAGGGGAGACACAGATACGCAGTATTTT
TRBJ2-7,TRBV7-9,TRBD1,-,CASSHPSGQHYEQYF,TGTGCCAGCAGCCATCCGTCGGGACAGCACTACGAGCAGTACTTC
TRBJ1-1,TRBV6-5,-,-,CASGAGIMNTEAFF,TGTGCCAGCGGAGCAGGGATCATGAACACTGAAGCTTTCTTT
TRBJ2-7,TRBV7-2,-,-,CASSYGGSRSLYEQYF,TGTGCCAGCAGCTACGGGGGCAGCCGTTCCCTTTACGAGCAGTACTTC
TRBJ2-4,TRBV30,-,-,CAWSVHGIKNIQYF,TGTGCCTGGAGTGTTCACGGGATCAAAAACATTCAGTACTTC
TRBJ2-5,TRBV5-1,-,-,CASSLGPSEQETQYF,TGCGCCAGCAGCTTGGGACCTAGCGAACAAGAGACCCAGTACTTC
TRBJ1-6,TRBV6-6,TRBD1,-,CASSYSTGENSPLHF,TGTGCCAGCAGTTATTCGACAGGGGAGAATTCACCCCTCCACTTT
TRBJ2-7,TRBV2,-,-,CASSDAGRQFYEQYF,TGTGCCAGCAGCGACGCCGGACGGCAATTCTACGAGCAGTACTTC
TRBJ2-3,TRBV29-1,-,-,CSVVGGKDTQYF,TGCAGCGTTGTAGGGGGAAAAGATACGCAGTATTTT
TRBJ2-5,TRBV7-9,TRBD1,-,CASSSRQGRVETQYF,TGTGCCAGCAGCTCCAGACAGGGAAGGGTAGAGACCCAGTACTTC
TRBJ1-2,TRBV7-9,-,-,CASSLESRGPTSYTF,TGTGCCAGCAGCTTAGAAAGCAGGGGTCCAACAAGCTACACCTTC
TRBJ1-2,TRBV7-8,-,-,CASSLERQRGYTF,TGTGCCAGCAGCTTAGAAAGACAGAGGGGCTACACCTTC
TRBJ2-3,TRBV19,TRBD2,few,CASSISSGNTDTQYF,TGTGCCAGTAGTATTTCCAGCGGGAACACAGATACGCAGTATTTT
TRBJ1-5,TRBV27,TRBD1,-,CASSRTGATSIQPQHF,TGTGCCAGCAGCCGGACAGGGGCGACTAGTATACAGCCCCAGCATTTT
TRBJ2-3,TRBV28,-,-,CASSLSAQAADTQYF,TGTGCCAGCAGTTTATCGGCCCAGGCGGCGGATACGCAGTATTTT
TRBJ2-4,TRBV5-1,TRBD1,-,CASSEQGVGDIQYF,TGCGCCAGCAGCGAACAGGGGGTTGGGGACATTCAGTACTTC
TRBJ1-1,TRBV4-1,TRBD1,-,CASSQEDRARRTEAFF,TGCGCCAGCAGCCAGGAAGACAGGGCCCGGAGGACTGAAGCTTTCTTT
TRBJ1-2,TRBV4-1,TRBD1,-,CASTLTPGQVHGYTF,TGCGCCAGCACCCTCACCCCGGGACAGGTTCATGGCTACACCTTC
TRBJ1-5,TRBV2,TRBD1,-,CASSPLPGQGSNQPQHF,TGTGCCAGCAGCCCCCTCCCGGGACAGGGTAGCAATCAGCCCCAGCATTTT
TRBJ2-1,TRBV7-2,-,-,CASSLVGGAEQFF,TGTGCCAGCAGCTTAGTGGGGGGTGCTGAGCAGTTCTTC
TRBJ2-3,TRBV15,-,-,CATSKSTDTQYF,TGTGCCACCAGCAAGTCCACAGATACGCAGTATTTT
TRBJ2-5,TRBV28,TRBD2,-,CASNSRLAETQYF,TGTGCCAGCAATTCACGACTAGCGGAGACCCAGTACTTC
TRBJ2-3,TRBV10-2,-,-,CASSETLTTDTQYF,TGCGCCAGCAGTGAAACCCTAACCACAGATACGCAGTATTTT
TRBJ1-1,TRBV15,-,-,CATSRDLTGRNTEAFF,TGTGCCACCAGCAGAGATCTTACAGGGCGGAACACTGAAGCTTTCTTT
TRBJ2-1,TRBV10-2,-,-,CASRPDSYNEQFF,TGCGCCAGCCGACCCGATTCCTACAATGAGCAGTTCTTC
TRBJ2-1,TRBV5-6,-,-,CASSLRGLSYNEQFF,TGTGCCAGCAGCTTGAGGGGATTGTCATACAATGAGCAGTTCTTC
TRBJ1-3,TRBV5-6,-,-,CASSWGDSGNTIYF,TGTGCCAGCAGCTGGGGGGACTCGGGGAACACCATATATTTT
TRBJ1-5,TRBV6-5,-,-,CASSYYQPQHF,TGTGCCAGCAGCTACTATCAGCCCCAGCATTTT
TRBJ1-4,TRBV30,-,-,CAWSGRSGKLFF,TGTGCCTGGAGTGGCAGATCTGGAAAACTGTTTTTT
TRBJ1-4,TRBV27,-,few,CASSASGGTYEKLFF,TGTGCCAGCAGTGCCAGCGGGGGGACATATGAAAAACTGTTTTTT
TRBJ1-1,TRBV6-5,-,-,CASSYSGPAWNTEAFF,TGTGCCAGCAGTTACTCGGGACCAGCATGGAACACTGAAGCTTTCTTT
TRBJ2-7,TRBV18,TRBD1,-,CASSHSGQGSYEQYF,TGTGCCAGCTCACACTCGGGACAGGGGTCCTACGAGCAGTACTTC
TRBJ2-1,TRBV28,-,-,CASSLFGPSYNEQFF,TGTGCCAGCAGTTTATTCGGGCCGTCCTACAATGAGCAGTTCTTC
TRBJ2-1,TRBV10-1,TRBD2,few,CASRGSGRGFNEQFF,TGCGCCAGCAGAGGTAGCGGGAGAGGATTCAATGAGCAGTTCTTC
TRBJ1-2,TRBV5-1,-,-,CASSLAGSYGYTF,TGCGCCAGCAGCTTAGCTGGGTCCTATGGCTACACCTTC
TRBJ2-7,TRBV7-9,TRBD1,-,CASSHLSGQHYEQYF,TGTGCCAGCAGCCATCTGTCGGGACAGCACTACGAGCAGTACTTC
TRBJ1-4,TRBV7-6,-,-,CASSLEATNEKLFF,TGTGCCAGCAGCTTAGAAGCAACTAATGAAAAACTGTTTTTT
TRBJ1-1,TRBV7-9,-,-,CASSAGREAFF,TGTGCCAGCAGCGCGGGACGTGAAGCTTTCTTT